This TCR beta chain comes out of a study of T-cell memory formation after mild COVID-19. Looking at the study overall: The TCR clusters were mostly specific to one donor. Points from the study as a whole: Clones that contracted from day 15 to 85 were balanced CD4/CD8, while later expanders leaned CD4+. Chiefly within CM and EM were the contracting CD4+ clones; CD8+ ones were within EMRA. Cross-reactive memory appears to have joined, as suggested by some responding clones showing up in pre-infection memory.

As regards this clonotype: What it binds is not known.

Germline V gives CDR1 SQVTM, CDR2 ANQGSEA. The germline V and J ends were trimmed by 3 bases and 5 bases, with 13 bases remaining between them. This CDR3 comprises 13 residues. TCRdb processed the 5' RACE reads anew with MiXCR; each CDR3 protein has one entry. The profile shows about 250,000 distinct CDR3 sequences, 15% of them singletons. This receptor was taken from an adult woman who had mild COVID-19 (a few samples of this study predate the infection). Cell type and time point are not known. The chain links TRBV29-1 to TRBJ1-1; D is unresolved. Sequenced material: PBMCs or a T cell subset sorted from them (not recorded which). CDR3 coding DNA: TGCAGCGTTGACAGTCCTAAGAGTACTGAAGCTTTCTTT. Its translation is CSVDSPKSTEAFF.